This T cell receptor beta chain was recorded in a study of cytomegalovirus exposure and HLA in healthy donors listed by TCRdb under 2017. In the study overall: An earlier analysis of some 600 of the donors reported approximately 300 Gb of sequence data and approximately 120 million unique TCR beta sequences obtained from roughly 180 million T cells. An early release that covered fewer than 800 HLA-typed donors contained around 300 gigabases of sequencing data and around 85 million unique TCR sequences. Of the roughly 390 genotyped donors, 65% to 90% were placed in the genetic ancestry cluster associated with self-reported Caucasian donors. The study aimed to test whether signatures of past pathogen exposure could be identified by cataloging public T cell receptors. Using immunosequencing, the study profiled T cell repertoires from around 680 subjects and related those repertoires to cytomegalovirus serostatus. A separate validation cohort of roughly 130 different subjects was used in addition to the approximately 700-subject first cohort. To predict cytomegalovirus infection status, the study brought together high-throughput TCR immunosequencing, statistical association of individual TCRs with disease status, and machine learning. To study patterns of TCR occurrence, a later analysis re-analyzed previously published TCR beta repertoires from 550 to 800 donors and added high-resolution HLA genotyping. Rather than using new phenotypic data, the later analysis identified candidate immune exposures from TCR beta sequences and from how often those sequences occurred across donors. In an earlier analysis of around 540 of the donors, high-throughput TCR beta sequencing was used to judge whether each TCR beta V gene segment behaved as functional or pseudogenic. Donor age, sex, ethnicity and CMV serostatus were compiled together with the repertoire data. In a later genetic analysis, genome-wide SNP genotypes for about three fifths of the 666 donors were used, and that subset was treated as a discovery cohort. All discovery cohort repertoires had been generated on a single sequencing platform. Class I and class II HLA loci were covered by the typing at four-digit resolution. Typing coverage differed by locus: A, B, C, DRB1 and DQB1 were typed in about 629-640 donors, DQA1 in about 550, DPA1 in over 600, and DPB1 in just under 490. Roughly five DR-DQ haplotypes were handled as single units for association and clustering because linkage in the cohort was strong. On average, roughly 200,000 unique TCR beta nucleotide sequences were sequenced per donor among roughly 430 genotyped donors of the cohort, with roughly 18% of those sequences being non-productive. The study at large found these results: Linkage disequilibrium might explain the correlated functional status among segregating V segments, but an unknown experimental factor could not be ruled out. In a later analysis, HLA-associated TCR beta chains showed more clonal expansion and lower generation probabilities than non-associated chains that were equally common. Most TCR sequences were observed very rarely across donors, whereas some public TCRs were present in many individuals. A further reported finding was that TCR beta sequences accurately predicted the HLA-A and HLA-B alleles for most subjects in the first cohort. Most CMV-associated TCR beta chains appeared to be HLA-restricted in a later analysis, and the HLA associations seemed to be driven largely by CMV exposure. The study listed 164 TCR beta chains as associated with cytomegalovirus. Roughly uniform sequencing depth across donors was assumed in presence/absence analyses, although this assumption may not hold. In a later analysis, the rate of TCR association differed among HLA loci, with DRB1 alleles having the most associated TCRs and HLA-C alleles having the fewest. Some IMGT-functional V segments, including TRBV6-2 and TRBV6-3, could not be told apart with the 87-base-pair reads, so those segments were excluded. This cohort had only TCR beta chains sequenced, and the lack of alpha or paired-chain data limited which features could be detected. In an earlier analysis of 587 of the donors, most TCR beta V segments appeared in productive rearrangements about 87% or about 30% of the time, broadly matching IMGT annotations. Because some donors lacked HLA typing at each locus, the association tests relied only on the typed subset. The only immune exposure information available for the cohort was CMV serostatus. In a later analysis, over 15,000 TCR beta sequences were associated with specific HLA alleles at a false discovery rate of 0.05. The authors suggested that the approach could potentially be generalized to other disease states and immunological phenotypes. In both the original and validation cohorts, the classifier was reported to diagnose cytomegalovirus status with high specificity and sensitivity. Assigning TCR associations to individual alleles was difficult when HLA alleles, especially DR and DQ, strongly co-occurred. A group of highly shared sequence variants was considered likely to be a technical artifact of the sequencing pipeline. Compared with the roughly 670-donor mean, donors in an Asian-associated ancestry cluster had fewer N-insertions in productive TCRs, according to a later genetic analysis. The earlier analysis of some 560 of the donors excluded 15 to 20 rarely observed V segments, including chromosome 9 orphons, because counts were too low. A later analysis reported that several top co-occurrence clusters appeared linked to parvovirus B19, influenza, CMV and Epstein-Barr virus. An association between a missense DCLRE1C variant and V-gene and J-gene trimming of TCR beta chains was found in a later genetic analysis and replicated in an independent cohort. In vitro tests confirmed that three of the cytomegalovirus-associated TCR beta chains recognize cytomegalovirus antigens.

The cohort comprised 670 or so healthy bone marrow donors. At the time of sampling, all cohort members were nominally healthy, though unrecorded immune exposures were likely present. The donor was CMV seronegative and was included in the group of a few hundred seronegative cohort members. A peripheral blood sample was provided by each donor, and peripheral blood mononuclear cells were used for TCR beta sequencing. The Qiagen DNeasy Blood Extraction Kit was used to extract genomic DNA from the blood cell samples. Trimming removed 0 bases from V and 0 bases from J, leaving 10 bases between the germline ends. As encoded in the germline V gene, CDR1 is SGDLS while CDR2 is YYNGEE. The CDR3 measures 16 amino acids from cysteine to phenylalanine. Only the CDR3 part of the read is kept: 48 bases, read in frame from the first base. Of note for this clone: This receptor's antigen is unknown. There are no base qualities to consult, and no much larger clone falls within one base.

Receptors were amplified or captured by the immunoSEQ multiplex PCR assay. The multiplex PCR relied on a mix of 60 forward primers for TCR Vbeta segments and 13 reverse primers for TCR Jbeta segments. The CDR3 region of rearranged TCR beta genes was amplified from genomic DNA by a multiplex PCR assay. On the Illumina HiSeq System, the amplified TCR beta libraries were sequenced as 87-base-pair reads. Processing in the source paper ran as follows. A later analysis counted about 82 million unique TCR beta chains across the 640 or so repertoires, and 10 million to 11 million of these chains were shared by at least two donors. To remove PCR and sequencing errors, raw reads were error-corrected and collapsed into unique sequences using a nearest-neighbor algorithm that merged closely related sequences. CDR3 sequences were aligned to IMGT reference sequences to assign V, D and J gene segments. For a sequence to be retained, at least a six-nucleotide match to both a V gene segment and a J gene segment was required. A rearrangement was called productive if the CDR3 had no stop codons and remained in frame with V and J, and every other rearrangement was called non-productive. CDR3 was defined according to IMGT convention as the region running from the second conserved V-encoded cysteine to the conserved J-encoded phenylalanine. Sequences without an unambiguous match to a single V gene segment were excluded from the earlier analysis of approximately 600 of the donors. An earlier analysis of a few hundred of the donors classified V segments as functional when productive rearrangements were above 56.7% and as segregating when the standard deviation between donors was above 5%. A statistical classification framework was built to diagnose cytomegalovirus status from the catalog of TCR beta chain sequences. A later analysis assigned V and J genes by comparing TCR nucleotide sequences with IMGT/GENE-DB human TR gene sequences. Using the TCRdist pipeline, a later analysis assigned CDR3 sequences along with most-parsimonious VDJ recombination scenarios. A later analysis defined each TCR beta chain by its CDR3 amino acid sequence plus V-gene family, and excluded reads lacking a unique V-gene family. To address suspected cross-contamination and a sequencing artifact, a later analysis removed approximately 600 highly shared, low-generation-probability nucleotide sequences. In a later analysis, a clonal expansion index was calculated for each public chain from normalized within-repertoire ranks of inferred template counts. Generation probabilities in a later analysis came from a VDJ recombination model fitted to out-of-frame rearrangements, and those results were checked against IGoR. In a later analysis, TCR-TCR, TCR-HLA and TCR-CMV co-occurrence was scored with hypergeometric tests, and a repertoire-size bias correction was applied to TCR pairs. A later analysis estimated false discovery rates by permuting HLA or CMV assignments 20 times. In a later analysis, co-occurring TCRs were grouped with DBSCAN, and TCRdist sequence similarity was added when clustering was performed within HLA-allele-positive subsets. Co-occurrence clustering excluded repertoires with fewer than 30,000 or more than 120,000 public chains, plus five with anomalous nucleotide sharing. In TCRdb, the immuneACCESS table is reduced to in-frame sequences with V and J assigned. These tables do not hold every clone; where another copy was compared, an unresolved V gene accounts for under half, and the others remain unexplained. That table is the source of V, J and clone size, and D and trimming were worked out from the DNA. The sample profile shows 100,000 to 150,000 clones; about 85% of them were found once. The ten largest clones capture about 1.8% of the sample.

The sequenced sample was PBMCs. The rearrangement joined TRBV9 to TRBJ1-3; 5 matching bases give a weak D call of TRBD1. This receptor was identified in a boy under 18 in good health and CMV-seronegative. The sequenced DNA: TGTGCCAGCAGCGTAGTAGGGGCCCTCTCTGGAAACACCATATATTTT. It codes for CASSVVGALSGNTIYF. With the rest looked up from the reference TRBV9 and TRBJ1-3 genes rather than sequenced, the full variable domain is DSGVTQTPKHLITATGQRVTLRCSPRSGDLSVYWYQQSLDQGLQFLIQYYNGEERAKGNILERFSAQQFPDLHSELNLSSLELGDSALYFCASSVVGALSGNTIYFGEGSWLTVV.